This T cell receptor (beta chain) was observed in a study of regulatory T cells in long-lasting Graves disease. General study findings and limits: New patients shared about a thousand public clonotypes, fewer than the approximately 2,500 shared by persistent patients. It was in persistent disease that TRBV28, TRBJ1-2 and TRBJ2-5 were favored.

Building of the TCR beta libraries involved iRepertoire HTBI primers and Arm-PCR of CDR3 regions. TCRdb re-derived calls from the multiplex PCR reads in MiXCR, one entry per CDR3 protein. The data contain a few hundred thousand distinct CDR3 sequences, around 19% of them seen just once; the ten biggest clones take up roughly a fifth. Of note for this clonotype: No antigen is known for it.

The time point is: newly diagnosed GD, antithyroid drugs for less than 3 months. With RNA extracted from PBMCs as input, the TCR library was made. American Thyroid Association guidelines defined Graves' disease diagnosis. Trimming pared 0 bases from V and 2 bases from J, leaving 6 bases between. Germline CDR1 and CDR2: MRHNA and SNTAGT. There are 14 residues in the CDR3. Sequencing used peripheral blood mononuclear cells (PBMCs), obtained at new diagnosis, from a patient treated with antithyroid drugs. The source is a female donor with Graves disease. The chain is built from TRBV6-4 and TRBJ2-3, with no clear D. CDR3 region: CASSDSRLTDTQYF. CDR3 sequence (DNA): TGTGCCAGCAGTGACTCCAGGCTCACAGATACGCAGTATTTT.